This T cell receptor (beta chain) was sequenced for a study of OX40 agonist ivuxolimab in advanced cancers. Study summary: Partial responses were achieved by three patients, one with hepatocellular carcinoma and two with cutaneous melanoma.

The germline V gene has CDR1 LNHDA and CDR2 SQIVND (reference sequence). Trimming cost V 6 bases and J 5 bases, with 11 bases left between them. This CDR3 comprises 13 residues. Assay used: immunoSEQ multiplex PCR; TCRdb lists only in-frame clones, some missing. The sample shows 50,000 to 65,000 clones, roughly nine tenths of them seen only once. This TCR was sampled from an adult with an advanced solid tumor such as melanoma, head and neck, liver or kidney cancer. V usage is TRBV19 and J usage is TRBJ1-5; no reliable D call. This sample comprised CD4+ or CD8+ T cells sorted from blood, obtained in a trial of the OX40 agonist ivuxolimab. The CDR3, as DNA: TGTGCCAGTAGCATAAGACTTTATCAGCCCCAGCATTTT. It encodes CASSIRLYQPQHF.